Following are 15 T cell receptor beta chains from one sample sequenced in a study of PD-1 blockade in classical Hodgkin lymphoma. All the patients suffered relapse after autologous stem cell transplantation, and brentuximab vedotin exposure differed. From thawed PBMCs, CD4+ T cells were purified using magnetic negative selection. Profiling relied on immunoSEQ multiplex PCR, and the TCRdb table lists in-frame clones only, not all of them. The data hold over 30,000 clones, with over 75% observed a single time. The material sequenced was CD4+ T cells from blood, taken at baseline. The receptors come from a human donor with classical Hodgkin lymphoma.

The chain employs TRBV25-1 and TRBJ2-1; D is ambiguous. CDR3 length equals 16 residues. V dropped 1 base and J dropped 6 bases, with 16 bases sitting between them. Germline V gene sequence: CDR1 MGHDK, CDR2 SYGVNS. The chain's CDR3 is CASSELVGPTINEQFF. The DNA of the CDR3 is TGTGCCAGCAGTGAATTGGTCGGACCAACAATCAATGAGCAGTTCTTC.

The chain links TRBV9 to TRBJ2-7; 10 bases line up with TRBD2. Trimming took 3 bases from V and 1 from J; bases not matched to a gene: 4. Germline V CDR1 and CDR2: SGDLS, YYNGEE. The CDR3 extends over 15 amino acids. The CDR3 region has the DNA TGTGCCAGCAGCGCCGCTAGCGGGAGTTCCTACGAGCAGTACTTC. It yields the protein CASSAASGSSYEQYF.

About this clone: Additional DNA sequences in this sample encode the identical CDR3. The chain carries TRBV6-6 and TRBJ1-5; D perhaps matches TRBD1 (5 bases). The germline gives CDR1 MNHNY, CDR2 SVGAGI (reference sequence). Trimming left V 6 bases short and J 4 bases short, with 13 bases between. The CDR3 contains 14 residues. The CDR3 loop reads CASSYVGGNQPQHF. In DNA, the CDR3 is TGTGCCAGCAGCTACGTCGGGGGAAATCAGCCCCAGCATTTT.

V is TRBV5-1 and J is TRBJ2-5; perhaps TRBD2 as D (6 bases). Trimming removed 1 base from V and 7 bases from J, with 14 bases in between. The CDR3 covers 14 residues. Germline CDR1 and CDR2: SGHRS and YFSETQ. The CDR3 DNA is TGCGCCAGCAGCTTGACTGTTGCCGGGAGGACCCAGTACTTC. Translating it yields CASSLTVAGRTQYF. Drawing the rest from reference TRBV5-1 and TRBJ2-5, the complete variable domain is KAGVTQTPRYLIKTRGQQVTLSCSPISGHRSVSWYQQTPGQGLQFLFEYFSETQRNKGNFPGRFSGRQFSNSRSEMNVSTLELGDSALYLCASSLTVAGRTQYFGPGTRLLVL.

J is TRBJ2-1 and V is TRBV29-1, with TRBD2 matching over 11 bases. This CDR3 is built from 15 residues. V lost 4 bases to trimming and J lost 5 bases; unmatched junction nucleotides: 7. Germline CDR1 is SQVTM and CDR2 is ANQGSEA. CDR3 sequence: CSVVKGTSGDNEQFF. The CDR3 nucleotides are TGCAGCGTTGTGAAAGGGACTAGCGGAGACAATGAGCAGTTCTTC.

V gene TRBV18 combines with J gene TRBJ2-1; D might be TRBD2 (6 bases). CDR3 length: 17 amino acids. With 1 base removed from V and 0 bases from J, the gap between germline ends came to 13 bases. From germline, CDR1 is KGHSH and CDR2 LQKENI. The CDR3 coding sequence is TGTGCCAGCTCACCACTTCGAGCGGGCAGCTCCTACAATGAGCAGTTCTTC. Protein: CASSPLRAGSSYNEQFF.

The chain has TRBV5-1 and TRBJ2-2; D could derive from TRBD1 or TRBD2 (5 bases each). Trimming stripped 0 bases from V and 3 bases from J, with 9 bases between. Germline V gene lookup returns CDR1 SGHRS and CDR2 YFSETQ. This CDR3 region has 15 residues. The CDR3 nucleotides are TGCGCCAGCAGCTTGGTTGTGGGGGACACCGGGGAGCTGTTTTTT. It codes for CASSLVVGDTGELFF.

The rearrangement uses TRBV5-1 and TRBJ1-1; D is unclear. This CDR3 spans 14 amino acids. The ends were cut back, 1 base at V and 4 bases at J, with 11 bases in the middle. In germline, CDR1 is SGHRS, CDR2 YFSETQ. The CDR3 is CASSLYPGSTEAFF. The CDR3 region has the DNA TGCGCCAGCAGCTTGTATCCGGGGTCCACTGAAGCTTTCTTT.

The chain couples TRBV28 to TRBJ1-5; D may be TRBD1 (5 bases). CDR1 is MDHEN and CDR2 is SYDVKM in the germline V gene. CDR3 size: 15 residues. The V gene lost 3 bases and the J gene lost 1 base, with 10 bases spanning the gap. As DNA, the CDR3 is TGTGCCAGCAGTTTTCCCGACAGAAGCAATCAGCCCCAGCATTTT. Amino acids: CASSFPDRSNQPQHF. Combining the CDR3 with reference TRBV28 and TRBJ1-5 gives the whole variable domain DVKVTQSSRYLVKRTGEKVFLECVQDMDHENMFWYRQDPGLGLRLIYFSYDVKMKEKGDIPEGYSVSREKKERFSLILESASTNQTSMYLCASSFPDRSNQPQHFGDGTRLSIL.

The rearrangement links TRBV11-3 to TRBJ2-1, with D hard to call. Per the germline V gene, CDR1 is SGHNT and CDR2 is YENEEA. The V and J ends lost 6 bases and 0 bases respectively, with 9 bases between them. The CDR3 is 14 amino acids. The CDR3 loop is CASSATPSYNEQFF. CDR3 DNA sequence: TGTGCCAGCAGTGCCACCCCCTCCTACAATGAGCAGTTCTTC.

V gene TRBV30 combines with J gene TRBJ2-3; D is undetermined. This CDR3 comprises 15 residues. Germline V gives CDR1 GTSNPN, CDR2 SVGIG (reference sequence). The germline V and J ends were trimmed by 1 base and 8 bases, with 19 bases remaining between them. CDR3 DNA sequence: TGTGCCTGGAGTGCCATCACTTCCAAGTTGGGTACGCAGTATTTT. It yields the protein CAWSAITSKLGTQYF.

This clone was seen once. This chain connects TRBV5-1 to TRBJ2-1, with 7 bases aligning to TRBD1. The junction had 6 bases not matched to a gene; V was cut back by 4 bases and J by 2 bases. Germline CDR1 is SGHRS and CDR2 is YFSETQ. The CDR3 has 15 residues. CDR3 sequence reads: CASSLGDSPYNEQFF. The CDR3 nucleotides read TGCGCCAGCAGCCTGGGGGACAGCCCCTACAATGAGCAGTTCTTC.

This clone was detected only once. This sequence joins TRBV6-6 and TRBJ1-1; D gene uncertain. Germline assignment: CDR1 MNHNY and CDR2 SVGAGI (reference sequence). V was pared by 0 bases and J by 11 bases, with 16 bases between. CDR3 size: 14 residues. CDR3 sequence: CASSYSVRSVGAFF. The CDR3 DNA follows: TGTGCCAGCAGTTACTCCGTCCGATCGGTCGGCGCTTTCTTT.

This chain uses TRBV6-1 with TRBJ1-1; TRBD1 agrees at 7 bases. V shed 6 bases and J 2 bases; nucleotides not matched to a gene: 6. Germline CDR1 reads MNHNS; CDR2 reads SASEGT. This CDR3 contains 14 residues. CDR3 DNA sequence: TGTGCCAGCAGCTACCAGGGGGGTAACACTGAAGCTTTCTTT. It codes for CASSYQGGNTEAFF.

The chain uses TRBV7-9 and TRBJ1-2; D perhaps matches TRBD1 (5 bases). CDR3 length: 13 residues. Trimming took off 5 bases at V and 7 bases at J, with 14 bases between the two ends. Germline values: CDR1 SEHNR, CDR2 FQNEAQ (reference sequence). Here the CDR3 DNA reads TGTGCCAGCAGCGGCGGGGGGGAAGGTGGCTACACCTTC. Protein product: CASSGGGEGGYTF.